This T cell receptor (beta chain) was recovered during a study of cytomegalovirus exposure and HLA in healthy donors. Findings and caveats of the study: Many donors carried some public TCRs, although rarity characterized most TCR sequences. Accurate prediction of HLA-A and HLA-B alleles (for most subjects) was reportedly achieved from TCR beta sequences. TCR beta chains numbering more than 150 were designated cytomegalovirus-associated.

To note about this clone: Its antigen is not identified.

60 Vbeta and 13 Jbeta primers were used in PCR. Using immunoSEQ multiplex PCR, the repertoire was profiled, and TCRdb retains in-frame clones only, with some absent. The repertoire holds 150,000 to 200,000 clones, with roughly 82% as singletons. The CDR3 is made up of 14 amino acids. Germline V gene sequence: CDR1 LNHDA, CDR2 SQIVND (reference sequence). The V and J ends lost 6 bases and 3 bases respectively, with 15 bases between them. Healthy donors of bone marrow made up the group. The J gene is TRBJ2-7, the V gene TRBV19; D is uncertain. This receptor was obtained from a man aged 50 to 59 in good health and CMV-seropositive. The sequenced sample was PBMCs. The DNA for the CDR3 is TGTGCCAGTAGCAGAAAATCACAGCTCTACGAGCAGTACTTC. It yields the protein CASSRKSQLYEQYF.